This T cell receptor (delta chain) was sequenced for a study of Vδ1+ human thymocytes. J gave up 2 bases and V 1 base, and 35 bases lay outside the gene matches. Germline CDR1 and CDR2: TSWWSYY and QGS. The CDR3 totals 27 residues. As to this clone: The antigen remains undetermined.

Sequences come from RNA converted to cDNA by reverse transcription. The CDR3 regions were amplified by multiplex PCR from V-gene primers to a constant-region primer. TCRdb fed the multiplex PCR reads to CATT. This sample yields roughly 56,000 delta-chain clones, of which roughly 16% are seen a single time; roughly 0.37% belongs to the top ten. General study findings and limits: Donors shared many TRG clonotypes but few TRD clonotypes. Unlike peripheral blood Vdelta1+ controls, thymic delta-chain sequences included about 20% Vdelta2 and few Vdelta3. Thymic TRG and TRD repertoires appeared highly polyclonal. Bulk repertoire data may be misinterpreted because of unexpected Vdelta2 sequences.

The sequence derives from a girl younger than two who had congenital heart surgery. The chain links TRDV1 to TRDJ1; 12 positions agree with TRDD3. The specimen sequenced was Vdelta1+ gamma-delta thymocytes from the thymus. As for subset: FACS-sorted CD3+ TCRalphabeta- TCRVdelta1+ TCRVdelta2- thymocytes. The CDR3 spells CALGEPSLVGSIVLGDTKVRITDKLIF. DNA for the CDR3: TGTGCTCTTGGGGAACCTTCCCTCGTTGGCTCAATCGTACTGGGGGATACTAAAGTACGAATTACCGATAAACTCATCTTT.